The 25 T cell receptor beta chains below were found in one sample sequenced in a study of early T cells in non-severe SARS-CoV-2 infection. TCRdb redid the calling of the 5' RACE reads with MiXCR, one entry per CDR3 protein. The table has about 70,000 distinct CDR3 sequences, approximately 11% seen once; the top ten hold around 15%. The sequences come from whole blood, collected at baseline. The receptor source for this set is an adult who was a healthcare worker with PCR-confirmed SARS-CoV-2 infection or an uninfected control (not recorded which).

This clonotype has at least ten counts. The genes are TRBV5-1 and TRBJ2-7, with TRBD2 matching over 7 bases. The CDR3 totals 14 residues. Germline V lookup: CDR1 SGHRS, CDR2 YFSETQ. V was pared by 0 bases and J by 7 bases, with 7 bases of the junction left unmatched. The CDR3 bases are TGCGCCAGCAGCTTGGGCTCCCAAGCGGGGGAGCAGTACTTC. Translated: CASSLGSQAGEQYF. The full variable domain, completed using reference TRBV5-1 and TRBJ2-7, is KAGVTQTPRYLIKTRGQQVTLSCSPISGHRSVSWYQQTPGQGLQFLFEYFSETQRNKGNFPGRFSGRQFSNSRSEMNVSTLELGDSALYLCASSLGSQAGEQYFGPGTRLTVT.

This clonotype was observed at least ten times. The J gene is TRBJ2-3, the V gene TRBV28; D tentatively fits TRBD1 or TRBD2 (6 bases each). Germline V gene sequence: CDR1 MDHEN, CDR2 SYDVKM. V was shortened by 6 bases and J by 0 bases, with 13 bases between the two germline ends. The CDR3 is made up of 15 amino acids. The CDR3 sequence: CASRGGTPSTDTQYF. The CDR3 DNA reads TGTGCCAGCAGAGGGGGGACCCCTAGCACAGATACGCAGTATTTT. Together with reference TRBV28 and TRBJ2-3, the CDR3 gives the full variable domain: DVKVTQSSRYLVKRTGEKVFLECVQDMDHENMFWYRQDPGLGLRLIYFSYDVKMKEKGDIPEGYSVSREKKERFSLILESASTNQTSMYLCASRGGTPSTDTQYFGPGTRLTVL.

This clonotype was observed many times. The chain is built from TRBV7-8 and TRBJ2-7, with D possibly being TRBD2 (5 bases). Trimming removed 5 bases from V and 3 bases from J, with 17 bases in between. The CDR3 runs to 15 residues. In germline, CDR1 is SGHVS, CDR2 FQNEAQ. As DNA, the CDR3 is TGTGCCAGCAGCCCTCGGGCGGGTCTTAGCTACGAGCAGTACTTC. Its translation is CASSPRAGLSYEQYF.

The sample holds a few counts of this clonotype. This rearrangement joins TRBV18 to TRBJ1-6, with 9 bases fitting TRBD1. Germline-derived CDR1 and CDR2 are KGHSH and LQKENI. V trimming: 4 bases; J trimming: 10 bases; junction bases outside the gene matches: 8. This CDR3 is built from 15 residues. The CDR3 coding sequence is TGTGCCAGCTCACGACCGGGACAGGGTAAATCACCCCTCCACTTT. This gives the protein CASSRPGQGKSPLHF.

This clonotype was picked up many times. For the CDR3, the DNA is TGTGCCAGCAGTTACTCGAGACTGCTGAATCGAGAGACCCAGTACTTC. Translation gives CASSYSRLLNRETQYF. The chain is built from TRBV6-2 or TRBV6-3 and TRBJ2-5, with no clear D. The CDR3 length is 16 residues. V lost 0 bases, J lost 4 bases, and 15 bases lay in between. CDR1 MNHEY and CDR2 SVGEGT come from the germline V gene.

This clonotype was counted many times. The rearrangement joins TRBV18 to TRBJ2-1; TRBD2 matches 9 bases. Germline V gene lookup returns CDR1 KGHSH and CDR2 LQKENI. The CDR3 extends over 15 amino acids. With 0 bases clipped from V and 7 bases from J, the junction kept 4 bases outside the gene matches. The CDR3, as DNA: TGTGCCAGCTCACCACCTGCGGGAGGGCCGAATGAGCAGTTCTTC. Translation: CASSPPAGGPNEQFF.

The gene calls are TRBV7-2 and TRBJ1-2; tentatively, D is TRBD1 (5 bases). The CDR3 loop spans 14 amino acids. V was pared by 1 base and J by 4 bases, with 10 bases between. Germline CDR1 and CDR2: SGHTA and FQGNSA. CDR3 sequence (DNA): TGTGCCAGCAGCTTAGTGGACATGAGCTATGGCTACACCTTC. It translates to CASSLVDMSYGYTF.

J is TRBJ2-1 and V is TRBV24-1; D tentatively fits TRBD1 or TRBD2 (5 bases each). Looked up from germline, CDR1 is KGHDR and CDR2 is SFDVKD. This CDR3 contains 16 residues. The germline V and J ends were trimmed by 3 bases and 6 bases, with 17 bases remaining between them. The CDR3 region is CATSDRDPTHVNEQFF. The CDR3 DNA reads TGTGCCACCAGTGATCGGGACCCAACTCACGTCAATGAGCAGTTCTTC.

In its sample, this clonotype was seen a few times. The chain carries TRBV28 and TRBJ2-7, with 13 positions matching TRBD2. The V gene's germline CDR1 is MDHEN and CDR2 SYDVKM. Trimming cost V 6 bases and J 2 bases; bases outside gene matches: 4. The CDR3 spans 15 residues. The CDR3 region is CASRIGLAGAYEQYF. The DNA for the CDR3 is TGTGCCAGCAGGATCGGACTAGCGGGGGCCTACGAGCAGTACTTC.

This clonotype appeared many times. The chain couples TRBV6-2 or TRBV6-3 to TRBJ2-1; 8 nucleotides align to TRBD2. The CDR3 loop spans 15 amino acids. CDR1 is MNHEY, CDR2 SVGEGT, per germline. J gave up 10 bases and V 2 bases, and 10 bases lay outside the gene matches. CDR3 amino acids: CASSYRSAGGREQFF. The CDR3 region has the DNA TGTGCCAGCAGTTACCGTTCTGCGGGAGGAAGGGAGCAGTTCTTC.

This clonotype was recorded at least ten times. The DNA for the CDR3 is TGCGCCAGCAGCCAAGAAATACAGGGGCCAGGAAACATTCAGTACTTC. Its translation: CASSQEIQGPGNIQYF. The rearrangement links TRBV4-3 to TRBJ2-4, with 7 nucleotides matching TRBD1. After removal of 0 bases from V and 6 bases from J, the junction contained 8 bases not matched to a gene. In germline, CDR1 is LGHNA, CDR2 YSLEER. The CDR3 extends over 16 amino acids.

At least ten counts were recorded for this clonotype. The genes are TRBV28 and TRBJ2-3, with TRBD2 as a possible D gene (6 bases). The V gene lost 9 bases and the J gene lost 4 bases, with 14 bases spanning the gap. Germline lookup yields CDR1 MDHEN and CDR2 SYDVKM. The CDR3 is 13 amino acids. The CDR3 sequence is CASREFGADTQYF. CDR3 nucleotide sequence: TGTGCCAGTCGGGAGTTTGGTGCAGATACGCAGTATTTT.

The CDR3 DNA sequence: TGTGCCAGCAGCTTTCAGGGTGACTATGGCTACACCTTC. This codes for CASSFQGDYGYTF. The chain employs TRBV11-2 and TRBJ1-2; the D gene is possibly TRBD1 (5 bases). The germline CDR1 and CDR2 sequences are SGHAT and FQNNGV. This CDR3 is 13 amino acids long. V was cut by 3 bases and J by 3 bases, with 8 bases left in between.

The chain carries TRBV28 and TRBJ2-4; TRBD1 aligns across 9 bases. V gave up 2 bases and J gave up 16 bases; unmatched junction bases: 9. The CDR3 totals 13 residues. Germline CDR1 is MDHEN and CDR2 is SYDVKM. The CDR3 DNA follows: TGTGCCAGCAGTTTAACCGGGACAGGGAGGGAATACTTC. Translating it yields CASSLTGTGREYF. The variable domain in full, with the rest retrieved from reference TRBV28 and TRBJ2-4, is DVKVTQSSRYLVKRTGEKVFLECVQDMDHENMFWYRQDPGLGLRLIYFSYDVKMKEKGDIPEGYSVSREKKERFSLILESASTNQTSMYLCASSLTGTGREYFGAGTRLSVL.

This clonotype was recorded at least ten times. V usage is TRBV7-2 and J usage is TRBJ1-6; no clear D. CDR1 is SGHTA and CDR2 is FQGNSA in the germline V gene. The V gene lost 5 bases and the J gene lost 9 bases, with 11 bases spanning the gap. The CDR3 length is 13 residues. This CDR3 reads CASSPTGGSPLHF. The CDR3 DNA reads TGTGCCAGCAGCCCCACGGGAGGTTCACCCCTCCACTTT.

This clonotype was found many times. This rearrangement joins TRBV27 to TRBJ2-1, with unresolved D. The CDR3 consists of 13 residues. Germline V lookup: CDR1 MNHEY, CDR2 SMNVEV (reference sequence). Trimming left V 2 bases short and J 4 bases short, with 6 bases between. CDR3 in DNA: TGTGCCAGCAGTTTAAACGAATACAATGAGCAGTTCTTC. Its translation is CASSLNEYNEQFF.

The chain has TRBV5-5 and TRBJ2-5, with unresolved D. Trimming took off 5 bases at V and 5 bases at J, with 13 bases between the two ends. The CDR3 has 13 residues. Per germline, CDR1 SGHKS and CDR2 YYEKEE (reference sequence). The CDR3 sequence: CASSYAYSETQYF. CDR3 nucleotide sequence: TGTGCCAGCAGTTATGCCTATAGCGAGACCCAGTACTTC.

The V and J genes are TRBV18 and TRBJ2-7; 12 bases map to TRBD2. This CDR3 has 17 residues. Germline CDR1 and CDR2: KGHSH and LQKENI. J was trimmed by 5 bases and V by 0 bases; bases with no gene match: 8. CDR3 DNA: TGTGCCAGCTCACCACCTGGGGCTAGCGGGAGGGCCCACGAGCAGTACTTC. This gives the protein CASSPPGASGRAHEQYF.

V and J are TRBV20-1 and TRBJ2-1; tentatively, D is TRBD1 (5 bases). CDR1 DFQATT and CDR2 SNEGSKA come from the germline V gene (reference sequence). The germline V and J ends were trimmed by 0 bases and 7 bases, with 7 bases remaining between them. The CDR3 is 12 residues long. The CDR3 DNA reads as TGCAGTGCTAGAGATCAGGGAAATGAGCAGTTCTTC. It codes for CSARDQGNEQFF.

This clonotype has ten or more counts. This rearrangement joins TRBV4-2 to TRBJ2-1, with D maybe TRBD2 (6 bases). The germline gives CDR1 LGHNA, CDR2 YNFKEQ. The CDR3 length is 16 residues. Trimming removed 2 bases from V and 0 bases from J, with 11 bases in between. CDR3 in DNA: TGTGCCAGCAGCCAAACCCTAGCGTACTCCTACAATGAGCAGTTCTTC. Protein product: CASSQTLAYSYNEQFF.

The CDR3 sequence is CAISEGGQPQHF. CDR3 in DNA: TGTGCCATCAGTGAGGGAGGGCAGCCCCAGCATTTT. This chain joins TRBV10-3 and TRBJ1-5; no clear D. The germline CDR1 and CDR2 sequences are ENHRY and SYGVKD. The V end lost 2 bases, the J end lost 7 bases, and 6 bases lay between the germline ends. The CDR3 length is 12 residues.

This clonotype was seen more than once but under ten times. The V and J genes are TRBV19 and TRBJ2-4; D is unresolved. The CDR3 sequence is 14 residues long. Germline loops: CDR1 LNHDA, CDR2 SQIVND (reference sequence). Trimming cost V 4 bases and J 0 bases, with 7 bases left between them. CDR3 protein: CASSRLIAKNIQYF. DNA for the CDR3: TGTGCCAGTAGTAGGTTGATAGCCAAAAACATTCAGTACTTC.

This clonotype came up a few times. The rearrangement uses TRBV5-5 and TRBJ1-1; tentatively, D is TRBD1 (5 bases). Germline CDR1 reads SGHKS; CDR2 reads YYEKEE (reference sequence). This CDR3 spans 13 amino acids. V lost 4 bases and J lost 0, with 7 bases in between. The CDR3 region has the DNA TGTGCCAGCAGCGGGGCTTTGAACACTGAAGCTTTCTTT. Protein sequence: CASSGALNTEAFF.

This clonotype appeared many times. V is TRBV9 and J is TRBJ1-1; D ambiguous. CDR1 is SGDLS and CDR2 is YYNGEE in the germline V gene. Trimming took 2 bases from V and 2 from J, leaving 7 bases between them. The CDR3 extends over 13 amino acids. The CDR3 loop reads CASSVRLNTEAFF. The CDR3 DNA reads as TGTGCCAGCAGCGTCAGACTAAACACTGAAGCTTTCTTT.

This clonotype appeared a few times. CDR3 bases: TGTGCCAGCCGCCTCGGGGCAGCGAAGTCACCCCTCCACTTT. Translation gives CASRLGAAKSPLHF. V and J are TRBV12-3 or TRBV12-4 and TRBJ1-6; maybe TRBD1 (5 bases). V lost 8 bases and J 10 bases, leaving 18 bases between the germline ends. CDR3 length: 14 residues.